Presented here are 16 T cell receptor beta chains from one specimen sequenced in a study of prognosis after radiotherapy for stage I lung cancer. By two-round multiplex PCR, the TCR beta CDR3 was amplified from genomic DNA. The first round of PCR was done with primers that matched each TRBV and TRBJ gene. TCRdb used MiXCR to reprocess the multiplex PCR reads, holding one entry per CDR3 protein. The profile shows some 14,000 distinct CDR3 sequences, around 50% of them singletons. This material consisted of PBMCs, taken before or after stereotactic body radiation therapy (not recorded which). The receptor source for this set is a donor over 45 with non-small cell lung cancer.

This chain connects TRBV20-1 to TRBJ2-7; possible D gene TRBD2, 6 bases. The CDR3 covers 15 residues. Germline values: CDR1 DFQATT, CDR2 SNEGSKA (reference sequence). With 0 bases removed from V and 4 bases from J, the gap between germline ends came to 16 bases. CDR3 amino acids: CSARDLVGSFYEQYF. In nucleotides, the CDR3 is TGCAGTGCTAGAGATCTCGTCGGGAGTTTTTACGAGCAGTACTTC.

The CDR3 sequence is CASSPGQSGLTWSGPGYTF. Written as DNA, the CDR3 is TGTGCCAGCAGCCCAGGACAATCAGGACTGACTTGGAGTGGCCCCGGCTACACCTTC. The rearrangement joins TRBV9 to TRBJ1-2; tentatively, D is TRBD1 (5 bases). The CDR3 spans 19 residues. Germline assignment: CDR1 SGDLS and CDR2 YYNGEE. V was shortened by 4 bases and J by 8 bases, with 33 bases between the two germline ends.

This clonotype came up many times. CDR3 sequence (DNA): TGTGCCAGCAGTTCGGACAGGGCTGGCTATGGCTACACCTTC. Translating it yields CASSSDRAGYGYTF. J is TRBJ1-2 and V is TRBV28; 8 positions match TRBD1. V was pared by 4 bases and J by 4 bases, with 5 bases of the junction left unmatched. The CDR3 has 14 amino acids. Germline CDR1 reads MDHEN; CDR2 reads SYDVKM.

This clonotype qualifies as medium-sized. The chain has TRBV9 and TRBJ2-3, with 13 positions matching TRBD2. V was clipped by 3 bases and J by 4 bases; unmatched bases: 8. Germline CDR1 is SGDLS and CDR2 is YYNGEE. The CDR3 runs to 17 residues. CDR3 coding DNA: TGTGCCAGCAGCGGAAGACTAGCGGGAGGCGGCCCAGATACGCAGTATTTT. Translated: CASSGRLAGGGPDTQYF.

By its share, this clonotype is medium-sized (0.01 to 0.1%). At one of its ends the junction is not consistent with the germline gene, which may arise from a read error. V gene TRBV5-1 combines with J gene TRBJ2-3; the match to TRBD2 covers 11 bases. The CDR3 runs to 17 residues. The germline V gene has CDR1 SGHRS and CDR2 YFSETQ. The CDR3 coding sequence is TGTGCCAGCAGCACTCCGGGACTAGCGGACGTCACAGATACGCAGTATTTT. As protein: CASSTPGLADVTDTQYF.

As to this clonotype: No conserved phenylalanine or tryptophan is present at the end of the CDR3, so a read error is the likely explanation. V and J are TRBV28 and TRBJ2-1, with D possibly being TRBD1 (7 bases). Trimming took off 6 bases at V and 9 bases at J, with 18 bases between the two ends. The CDR3 has 14 amino acids. Germline V gene lookup returns CDR1 MDHEN and CDR2 SYDVKM. Here the CDR3 reads CASRTIGGTAEQFI. DNA of the CDR3: TGTGCCAGCAGGACTATAGGCGGGACAGCTGAGCAGTTCATC.

In this sample, this clonotype turned up many times. This rearrangement joins TRBV3-1 to TRBJ1-1, with no clear D. Trimming shortened V by 0 bases and J by 11 bases, and 19 bases separated the two germline ends. The CDR3 consists of 15 residues. CDR1 and CDR2 from the germline V gene are LGHDT and YNNKEL (reference sequence). Here the CDR3 reads CASSQEGNDAQSAFF. The DNA for the CDR3 is TGTGCCAGCAGCCAAGAAGGTAATGATGCCCAGAGTGCTTTCTTT.

Of note for this clonotype: This sequence is one base from a far larger clone and is likely a read error. The chain carries TRBV6-8 and TRBJ2-1, with 8 bases lining up with TRBD1. This CDR3 region has 16 residues. The germline V gene has CDR1 MNHGY and CDR2 SAAAGT. CDR3 loop: CASIYLRTGPGNEQFF. CDR3 nucleotides: TGTGCCAGCATTTACCTCCGGACAGGGCCGGGAAATGAGCAGTTCTTC.

In its sample, this clonotype was seen once. The CDR3 nucleotides read TGCAGTGCGCCGACCCTGGCAAACAATGAGCAGTTCTTC. It codes for CSAPTLANNEQFF. The chain carries TRBV20-1 and TRBJ2-1; D not certain. Trimming shortened V by 6 bases and J by 5 bases, and 14 bases separated the two germline ends. The CDR3 is 13 amino acids. In germline, CDR1 is DFQATT, CDR2 SNEGSKA (reference sequence).

This clonotype was seen many times. The chain has TRBV13 and TRBJ1-3; D is uncertain. The V end lost 2 bases, the J end lost 1 base, and 15 bases lay between the germline ends. The CDR3 length is 17 residues. Germline CDR1 is PRHDT and CDR2 is FYEKMQ (reference sequence). The CDR3 DNA sequence: TGTGCCAGCAGCTTATCGTCGGCAGTCAATTCTGGAAACACCATATATTTT. Translation: CASSLSSAVNSGNTIYF.

In its sample, this clonotype was seen once. A far larger clone lies a single base away; this is likely a read error. V is TRBV6-9 and J is TRBJ2-7, with 7 bases matching TRBD2. The CDR3 covers 15 residues. With V trimmed by 5 bases and J by 5 bases, 12 bases remained unmatched. Germline V lookup: CDR1 MNHGY, CDR2 SVAAGI. CDR3 coding DNA: TGTGCCAGCAGTAGCGGTGGGGGGGGAGGGAACGAGCAGTACTTC. Its translation is CASSSGGGGGNEQYF.

By share of the sample, this clonotype is medium-sized (0.01 to 0.1%). The J gene is TRBJ1-1, the V gene TRBV11-3; D is unresolved. Deletions cut 3 bases from V and 0 bases from J, with 11 bases between. The CDR3 spans 15 residues. The germline gives CDR1 SGHNT, CDR2 YENEEA. For the CDR3, the DNA is TGTGCCAGCAGCTTGCGGGTGGGGATGAACACTGAAGCTTTCTTT. It yields the protein CASSLRVGMNTEAFF.

Concerning this clonotype itself: This likely stems from a read error, as it lies one base from a far larger clone. This chain connects TRBV6-5 to TRBJ2-7, with 7 positions matching TRBD2. The CDR3 runs to 15 residues. Per the germline V gene, CDR1 is MNHEY and CDR2 is SVGAGI. Trimming took 6 bases from V and 3 from J; bases not matched to a gene: 11. The CDR3, as DNA: TGTGCCAGCAGCGCAACGGGGGGAATTGTCTACGAGCAGTACTTC. Its translation is CASSATGGIVYEQYF.

This clonotype was picked up one time. The gene calls are TRBV7-9 and TRBJ1-4; the match to TRBD1 covers 8 bases. Germline CDR1 SEHNR, CDR2 FQNEAQ (reference sequence). The CDR3 covers 14 residues. With 4 bases clipped from V and 11 bases from J, the junction kept 9 bases outside the gene matches. CDR3 protein: CASSWKGQGDKLFF. The CDR3 bases are TGTGCCAGCAGCTGGAAAGGACAGGGCGACAAACTGTTTTTT.

This clonotype has more than one count but fewer than ten. The chain links TRBV15 to TRBJ2-1; TRBD1 aligns across 9 bases. V dropped 1 base and J dropped 2; count of bases not matched to a gene: 0. Germline values: CDR1 LNHNV, CDR2 YYDKDF (reference sequence). CDR3 length equals 15 residues. CDR3 in amino acids: CATSRGTGAYNEQFF. The CDR3, as DNA: TGTGCCACCAGCAGAGGGACAGGGGCCTACAATGAGCAGTTCTTC.

This clonotype qualifies as medium-sized. V and J are TRBV11-2 and TRBJ2-7; 7 bases match TRBD2. The CDR3 totals 15 residues. Per the germline V gene, CDR1 is SGHAT and CDR2 is FQNNGV. Trimming at V came to 2 bases and at J to 8 bases, leaving 12 bases not matched to a gene. CDR3 sequence: CASSLTGTTTLQQYF. CDR3 coding DNA: TGTGCCAGCAGCTTAACCGGGACTACTACGTTACAGCAGTACTTC. Using reference TRBV11-2 and TRBJ2-7 for the parts outside the CDR3, the full variable domain is EAGVAQSPRYKIIEKRQSVAFWCNPISGHATLYWYQQILGQGPKLLIQFQNNGVVDDSQLPKDRFSAERLKGVDSTLKIQPAKLEDSAVYLCASSLTGTTTLQQYFGPGTRLTVT.